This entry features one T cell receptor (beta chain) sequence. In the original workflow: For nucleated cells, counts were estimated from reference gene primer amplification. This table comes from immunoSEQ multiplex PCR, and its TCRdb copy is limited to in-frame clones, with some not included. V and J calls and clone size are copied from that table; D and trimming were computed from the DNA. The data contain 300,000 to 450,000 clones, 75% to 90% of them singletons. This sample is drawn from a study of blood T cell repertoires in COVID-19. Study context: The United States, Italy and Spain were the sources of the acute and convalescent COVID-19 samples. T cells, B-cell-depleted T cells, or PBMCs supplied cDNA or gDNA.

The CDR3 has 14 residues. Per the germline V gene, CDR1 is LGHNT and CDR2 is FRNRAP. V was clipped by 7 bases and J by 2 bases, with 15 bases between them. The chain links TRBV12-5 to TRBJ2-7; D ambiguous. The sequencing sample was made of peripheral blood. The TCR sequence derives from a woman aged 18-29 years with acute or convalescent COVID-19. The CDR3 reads CASALNTPPYEQYF. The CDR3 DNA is TGTGCTAGTGCCCTCAACACCCCGCCCTACGAGCAGTACTTC. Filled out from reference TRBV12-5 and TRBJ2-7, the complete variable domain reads DARVTQTPRHKVTEMGQEVTMRCQPILGHNTVFWYRQTMMQGLELLAYFRNRAPLDDSGMPKDRFSAEMPDATLATLKIQPSEPRDSAVYFCASALNTPPYEQYFGPGTRLTVT.